These 17 T cell receptor beta chains were sequenced from one sample in a study of cytomegalovirus exposure and HLA in healthy donors. The PCR used 60 Vbeta and 13 Jbeta primers. Repertoires were generated with immunoSEQ multiplex PCR, while TCRdb's copy carries only in-frame clones and drops some. The sample comprises about 110,000 clones, around 82% of which are singletons, and roughly 5.9% rests with the top ten. Sequenced sample: PBMCs. The origin of the receptors is a woman aged 30 to 39 in good health and CMV-seropositive.

The rearrangement uses TRBV19 and TRBJ1-2; the match to TRBD1 covers 10 bases. J lost 3 bases, V lost 6 bases, and 7 bases had no gene match. The CDR3 covers 15 residues. Germline-derived CDR1 and CDR2 are LNHDA and SQIVND (reference sequence). In DNA, the CDR3 is TGTGCCAGTAGCCTATCGACAGGGGGCTACTATGGCTACACCTTC. Translation: CASSLSTGGYYGYTF. The full variable domain, with the rest looked up from reference TRBV19 and TRBJ1-2, is DGGITQSPKYLFRKEGQNVTLSCEQNLNHDAMYWYRQDPGQGLRLIYYSQIVNDFQKGDIAEGYSVSREKKESFPLTVTSAQKNPTAFYLCASSLSTGGYYGYTFGSGTRLTVV.

This clone was counted between two and nine times. V usage is TRBV30 and J usage is TRBJ2-5, with 11 bases matching TRBD2. V shed 2 bases, J shed 1 base, and the junction held 6 bases outside the gene matches. The germline gives CDR1 GTSNPN, CDR2 SVGIG (reference sequence). The CDR3 is made up of 16 amino acids. CDR3 sequence reads: CAWSFTSGSLQETQYF. The CDR3, as DNA: TGTGCCTGGAGTTTCACTAGCGGGAGCCTCCAAGAGACCCAGTACTTC.

For the CDR3, the DNA is TGCGCCAGCAGAACTCCGACAGGGGGCACAGATACGCAGTATTTT. This translates into CASRTPTGGTDTQYF. V is TRBV4-1 and J is TRBJ2-3, with 8 bases that match TRBD1. This CDR3 comprises 15 residues. Germline lookup yields CDR1 MGHRA and CDR2 YSYEKL. Trimming removed 6 bases from V and 1 base from J; junction bases left unmatched: 6.

This clone occurred a few times. V and J are TRBV6-5 and TRBJ2-7, with 9 bases aligning to TRBD1. Trimming removed 4 bases from V and 6 bases from J; junction bases left unmatched: 4. Germline V CDR1 and CDR2: MNHEY, SVGAGI. This CDR3 is built from 13 residues. CDR3 in amino acids: CASSWGQGGEQYF. Here the CDR3 DNA reads TGTGCCAGCAGTTGGGGACAGGGTGGCGAGCAGTACTTC.

The V call is TRBV19, the J call TRBJ2-2; the D gene is possibly TRBD1 (7 bases). The CDR3 has 13 residues. V was trimmed by 9 bases and J by 6 bases, leaving 14 bases between them. Germline-derived CDR1 and CDR2 are LNHDA and SQIVND (reference sequence). The CDR3 DNA reads as TGTGCCAGCCGAGCCAGGGGGGCCGGGGAGCTGTTTTTT. Protein: CASRARGAGELFF.

The chain couples TRBV27 to TRBJ1-2; no clear D. V gave up 4 bases and J gave up 4 bases, with 19 bases separating them. Germline V gene data show CDR1 as MNHEY and CDR2 as SMNVEV (reference sequence). The CDR3 has 16 amino acids. The CDR3 region is CASSSSRHPEGYGYTF. Written as DNA, the CDR3 is TGTGCCAGCAGTTCCTCCCGACACCCCGAGGGCTATGGCTACACCTTC.

The rearrangement joins TRBV7-3 to TRBJ2-2; 10 nucleotides agree with TRBD1. This CDR3 region has 15 residues. Losses at the gene ends were 5 bases for V and 4 bases for J; bases not matched to a gene: 4. Per the germline V gene, CDR1 is SGHTA and CDR2 is FQGTGA. CDR3 in amino acids: CASSPWTGGTGELFF. In DNA, the CDR3 is TGTGCCAGCAGCCCTTGGACAGGGGGCACCGGGGAGCTGTTTTTT.

V usage is TRBV6-1 and J usage is TRBJ1-2, with TRBD1 identical over 9 bases. V shed 6 bases and J 6 bases; nucleotides not matched to a gene: 11. Germline assignment: CDR1 MNHNS and CDR2 SASEGT. This CDR3 spans 15 amino acids. In DNA, the CDR3 is TGTGCCAGCAGAGACCTACAGGGGGCAAATCATGGCTACACCTTC. It codes for CASRDLQGANHGYTF.

For the CDR3, the DNA is TGTGCCAGCAGTGGACAGGGGGGCGGAAACACCATATATTTT. It yields the protein CASSGQGGGNTIYF. This sequence joins TRBV2 and TRBJ1-3; 9 positions match TRBD1. This CDR3 is built from 14 residues. CDR1 SNHLY and CDR2 FYNNEI come from the germline V gene. V shed 4 bases and J 4 bases; nucleotides not matched to a gene: 2.

The chain has TRBV15 and TRBJ2-1; 9 bases are a match to TRBD2. Germline V gene data show CDR1 as LNHNV and CDR2 as YYDKDF (reference sequence). Unmatched junction bases numbered 6, after V lost 9 bases and J lost 3 bases. The CDR3 loop spans 14 amino acids. The CDR3 DNA is TGTGCCACAAAGCGGACTAGCGACTACAATGAGCAGTTCTTC. This encodes CATKRTSDYNEQFF.

The gene calls are TRBV2 and TRBJ1-2, with D perhaps matching TRBD1 (5 bases). Germline CDR1 SNHLY, CDR2 FYNNEI. V dropped 7 bases and J dropped 4 bases, with 19 bases sitting between them. The CDR3 has 15 residues. The CDR3 spells CASNDLIDSVYGYTF. CDR3 DNA: TGTGCCAGCAATGACCTCATCGACAGCGTCTATGGCTACACCTTC.

This chain connects TRBV11-3 to TRBJ2-2; D is unresolved. This CDR3 has 14 residues. In germline, CDR1 is SGHNT, CDR2 YENEEA. Trimming cost V 2 bases and J 2 bases, with 6 bases left between them. The CDR3 region is CASSLPGNTGELFF. Written as DNA, the CDR3 is TGTGCCAGCAGCTTACCTGGCAACACCGGGGAGCTGTTTTTT.

The rearrangement uses TRBV30 and TRBJ2-7; D possibly corresponds to TRBD2 (5 bases). CDR3 length equals 11 residues. The V gene's germline CDR1 is GTSNPN and CDR2 SVGIG (reference sequence). V gave up 1 base and J gave up 7 bases, with 8 bases separating them. The CDR3 loop reads CAWSAGWEQYF. In nucleotides, the CDR3 is TGTGCCTGGAGTGCGGGGTGGGAGCAGTACTTC.

This chain links TRBV30 with TRBJ1-4; D is undetermined. Trimming pared 3 bases from V and 0 bases from J, leaving 14 bases between. The CDR3 has 16 amino acids. In germline, CDR1 is GTSNPN, CDR2 SVGIG (reference sequence). CDR3 coding DNA: TGTGCCTGGAGGTCGGGAAAGACCACAACTAATGAAAAACTGTTTTTT. It translates to CAWRSGKTTTNEKLFF.

The rearrangement joins TRBV19 to TRBJ1-3, with D unclear. V lost 10 bases to trimming and J lost 4 bases, with 17 bases between them. The length of the CDR3 is 14 residues. In germline, CDR1 is LNHDA, CDR2 SQIVND (reference sequence). The CDR3 region is CATTVTTSGNTIYF. The CDR3 bases are TGTGCCACTACTGTAACTACATCCGGAAACACCATATATTTT.

The chain couples TRBV4-2 to TRBJ1-2; possible D gene TRBD1, 6 bases. The CDR3 has 16 residues. Germline lookup yields CDR1 LGHNA and CDR2 YNFKEQ. The germline V and J ends were trimmed by 0 bases and 6 bases, with 17 bases remaining between them. In DNA form, the CDR3 reads TGTGCCAGCAGCCAAGAGGGGACACCCAATGGAGATGGCTACACCTTC. Translation gives CASSQEGTPNGDGYTF.

This clone was seen more than once but under ten times. The chain couples TRBV11-1 to TRBJ2-5; 9 bases fit TRBD1. The CDR3 is made up of 13 amino acids. V was clipped by 5 bases and J by 3 bases; unmatched bases: 1. Germline values: CDR1 SGHAT, CDR2 FQDESV (reference sequence). The CDR3 nucleotides read TGTGCCAGCAGCCGACAGGGGGAAGAGACCCAGTACTTC. The encoded protein is CASSRQGEETQYF.